Listed below are T cell receptor beta chains from one sample, sequenced in a study of cytomegalovirus exposure and HLA in healthy donors. Sequencing was performed with immunoSEQ multiplex PCR; in TCRdb, only in-frame clones are kept and a portion is missing. This table holds under 95,000 clones, approximately 79% found once. The material sequenced was PBMCs. The receptors were gathered from a woman in her forties in good health and CMV-seropositive. The CDR3 runs from the conserved cysteine through the conserved F or W. A D gene is named only where the DNA matches it firmly. Where a row states a size, it is once, few, many or the class of an expanded clone; other rows omit it.

j_call d_call clone_size v_call cdr3_aa cdr3_nt
TRBJ1-2 . . TRBV2 CASNQGYTF TGTGCCAGCAATCAAGGCTACACCTTC
TRBJ2-2 . . TRBV2 CASSQGVGGELFF TGTGCCAGCAGCCAGGGTGTCGGCGGGGAGCTGTTTTTT
TRBJ1-6 . . TRBV21-1 CASRTGGEYNSPLHF TGTGCCAGTAGGACAGGGGGCGAATATAATTCACCCCTCCACTTT
TRBJ1-1 . . TRBV7-9 CSSSSQGNTEAFF TGTTCCAGCAGCTCCCAGGGGAACACTGAAGCTTTCTTT
TRBJ1-6 . . TRBV27 CASSLSRGSPLHF TGTGCCAGCAGTTTATCTCGGGGGTCACCCCTCCACTTT
TRBJ1-1 TRBD1 . TRBV11-2 CASTQDRVVTEAFF TGTGCCAGCACCCAGGACAGGGTCGTCACTGAAGCTTTCTTT
TRBJ1-6 . . TRBV6-1 CASIPSGVSPLHF TGTGCCAGCATTCCATCCGGGGTTTCACCCCTCCACTTT
TRBJ2-7 TRBD1 . TRBV10-3 CAISEPMRQGNYEQYF TGTGCCATCAGTGAACCTATGAGACAGGGGAATTACGAGCAGTACTTC
TRBJ1-2 . . TRBV7-9 CASSFKDGIYGYTF TGTGCCAGCAGCTTCAAAGACGGGATTTATGGCTACACCTTC
TRBJ2-3 TRBD2 once TRBV6-4 CASSLLAGTSDTQYF TGTGCCAGCAGCCTACTAGCGGGGACCTCGGATACGCAGTATTTT
TRBJ1-4 . few TRBV7-3 CASSQGADEKLFF TGTGCCAGCAGCCAAGGGGCGGACGAAAAACTGTTTTTT
TRBJ1-3 . . TRBV7-6 CASSLWAVETGNTIYF TGTGCCAGCAGCTTATGGGCCGTCGAAACTGGAAACACCATATATTTT
TRBJ2-7 . . TRBV28 CASSALRESYEQYF TGTGCCAGCAGTGCCCTCAGGGAATCCTACGAGCAGTACTTC
TRBJ1-1 . . TRBV18 CASSPDSREAFF TGTGCCAGCTCACCCGACTCTAGAGAAGCTTTCTTT
TRBJ1-2 . . TRBV6-1 CASRLPGFANYGYTF TGTGCCAGCAGACTCCCAGGATTTGCTAACTATGGCTACACCTTC
TRBJ2-3 TRBD1 . TRBV7-8 CASSRDRGSDTQYF TGTGCCAGCAGCCGCGACAGGGGATCAGATACGCAGTATTTT
TRBJ1-4 . . TRBV5-5 CASSREREANEKLFF TGTGCCAGCAGCAGGGAGAGGGAGGCAAATGAAAAACTGTTTTTT
TRBJ1-4 TRBD1 . TRBV7-9 CSSSLARGQDEKLFF TGTTCCAGCAGCTTAGCGAGGGGACAGGATGAAAAACTGTTTTTT